This T cell receptor (beta chain) is drawn from a study of blood T cell repertoires in COVID-19. Across the study: Sources were T cells, B-cell-depleted T cells, or PBMCs; the material itself was cDNA or gDNA.

Authors' analysis steps: Reference gene primer amplification gave estimated nucleated cell counts. Sequencing was performed with immunoSEQ multiplex PCR; in TCRdb, only in-frame clones are kept and a portion is missing. V, J and clone size derive from that table, while D and trimming were established from the DNA sequence. Among 120,000 or so clones listed, more than 75% were seen once. This CDR3 comprises 13 residues. The germline V gene has CDR1 SGHAT and CDR2 FQDESV (reference sequence). Trimming cost V 2 bases and J 8 bases, with 13 bases left between them. The chain uses TRBV11-1 and TRBJ2-7, with a tentative D call TRBD2 (5 bases). This clonotype originated in a human donor in a cohort sampled during active COVID-19. The specimen was peripheral blood. The CDR3 region has the DNA TGTGCCAGCAGCTTAAGGGTGCTAGCCAAGCAGTACTTC. Translated: CASSLRVLAKQYF.